This T cell receptor beta chain was retrieved from a study of regulatory T cells in long-lasting Graves disease. Both iRepertoire HTBI primers and Arm-PCR of CDR3 regions were used to build the TCR beta libraries. TCRdb re-analysed the multiplex PCR reads in MiXCR, keeping a single row per CDR3 protein. The sample carries 300,000 to 350,000 distinct CDR3 sequences, around 20% recorded once. Trimming shortened V by 7 bases and J by 8 bases, and 17 bases separated the two germline ends. Germline assignment: CDR1 MNHNS and CDR2 SASEGT. The CDR3 extends over 14 amino acids. Described time point: persistent/refractory GD, antithyroid drugs over 5 years with positive TRAb. Researchers made the TCR library from RNA that was extracted from PBMCs.

This chain connects TRBV6-1 to TRBJ1-4, with no clear D. Sequenced here: peripheral blood mononuclear cells (PBMCs), sampled when the disease was refractory, from a patient treated with antithyroid drugs. The TCR was taken from a female donor with Graves disease. CDR3 residues: CASTGPIAVEKLFF. The CDR3, as DNA: TGTGCCAGCACCGGACCAATCGCGGTAGAAAAACTGTTTTTT.